These T cell receptor beta chains were read from a single sample in a study of blood T cell repertoires in COVID-19. Profiling relied on immunoSEQ multiplex PCR, and the TCRdb table lists in-frame clones only, not all of them. The data show approximately 300,000 clones, approximately 90% seen once. Sequenced sample: PBMCs or T cells enriched from blood (not recorded which). The origin of the receptors is a woman aged 25 to 39 who had recovered from COVID-19. Each CDR3 is given with its conserved first and last residue. The order of the fields is D gene, clone size, CDR3 length, V gene, J gene, CDR3 protein, CDR3 DNA. The D gene is left open where the match is weak. Clone sizes are given selectively: once, few, many, or a class where the clone is expanded.

NA	NA	16	TRBV5-1	TRBJ1-4	CASSLAGGAANEKLFF	TGCGCCAGCAGCTTGGCCGGGGGTGCGGCTAATGAAAAACTGTTTTTT
TRBD2	NA	14	TRBV27	TRBJ2-1	CASSFYRGEDEQFF	TGTGCCAGCAGTTTTTACCGGGGGGAGGATGAGCAGTTCTTC
NA	NA	17	TRBV7-8	TRBJ2-1	CASSAPQGHISYNEQFF	TGTGCCAGCAGCGCACCCCAGGGACACATCTCCTACAATGAGCAGTTCTTC
TRBD1	few	15	TRBV19	TRBJ1-1	CASSTRRQGNTEAFF	TGTGCCAGTAGTACCCGACGACAGGGGAACACTGAAGCTTTCTTT
NA	NA	16	TRBV27	TRBJ1-3	CASSQYREGVGNTIYF	TGTGCCAGCAGTCAGTACAGGGAAGGAGTTGGAAACACCATATATTTT
NA	once	13	TRBV27	TRBJ2-1	CASSSAGVREQFF	TGTGCCAGCAGTTCCGCGGGCGTAAGGGAGCAGTTCTTC
TRBD2	many	14	TRBV2	TRBJ2-2	CASRRAGGTGELFF	TGTGCCAGCCGCAGGGCGGGGGGCACCGGGGAGCTGTTTTTT
TRBD1	NA	15	TRBV30	TRBJ1-2	CAWSWGLGTGSGYTF	TGTGCCTGGAGCTGGGGACTCGGGACAGGGTCTGGCTACACCTTC
NA	NA	16	TRBV5-1	TRBJ2-5	CASSLSRTGYQETQYF	TGCGCCAGCAGCTTGTCCCGGACTGGGTACCAAGAGACCCAGTACTTC
NA	few	13	TRBV19	TRBJ1-5	CASIGENNQPQHF	TGTGCCAGTATTGGAGAGAACAATCAGCCCCAGCATTTT
NA	NA	14	TRBV10-2	TRBJ2-1	CASSVAGNNNEQFF	TGCGCCAGCAGTGTGGCAGGGAACAACAATGAGCAGTTCTTC
TRBD1	NA	15	TRBV7-3	TRBJ2-5	CASSRGTGGKETQYF	TGTGCCAGCAGCCGCGGGACAGGGGGAAAGGAGACCCAGTACTTC
NA	NA	14	TRBV6-2/TRBV6-3	TRBJ1-2	CASSRRQTNYGYTF	TGTGCCAGCAGTAGGAGACAGACTAACTATGGCTACACCTTC
NA	NA	14	TRBV19	TRBJ2-3	CASSRLHYTDTQYF	TGTGCCAGTAGTCGGTTACACTACACAGATACGCAGTATTTT
NA	NA	14	TRBV5-1	TRBJ1-3	CASSLDGAGNTIYF	TGCGCCAGCAGCTTGGACGGGGCTGGAAACACCATATATTTT
NA	NA	15	TRBV9	TRBJ2-5	CASSATIATQETQYF	TGTGCCAGCAGCGCCACTATAGCGACCCAAGAGACCCAGTACTTC
NA	once	14	TRBV30	TRBJ2-7	CAWKFRQDSYEQYF	TGTGCCTGGAAGTTCAGACAGGACTCCTACGAGCAGTACTTC
TRBD1	few	15	TRBV6-5	TRBJ2-1	CASSQTGGLYNEQFF	TGTGCCAGCAGTCAAACAGGGGGTCTATACAATGAGCAGTTCTTC
TRBD1	NA	14	TRBV19	TRBJ2-5	CASSIQGQKETQYF	TGTGCCAGTAGTATACAGGGACAGAAAGAGACCCAGTACTTC
NA	NA	12	TRBV20-1	TRBJ2-2	CSASFPGGELFF	TGCAGTGCTAGTTTCCCGGGCGGGGAGCTGTTTTTT
TRBD1	NA	12	TRBV7-2	TRBJ2-7	CASSADRGEQYF	TGTGCCAGCAGCGCGGACAGGGGTGAGCAGTACTTC
NA	NA	15	TRBV28	TRBJ1-6	CASTPDSFRNSPLHF	TGTGCCAGCACCCCTGACAGTTTTAGGAATTCACCCCTCCACTTT
NA	NA	13	TRBV19	TRBJ1-2	CASSAPISAHYSF	TGTGCCAGTAGTGCTCCTATATCGGCCCACTATAGCTTC
NA	NA	14	TRBV6-4	TRBJ2-7	CASSPTQSSYEQYF	TGTGCCAGCAGTCCGACACAAAGTTCCTACGAGCAGTACTTC
NA	NA	15	TRBV5-5	TRBJ2-7	CASSLVTGSSYEQYF	TGTGCCAGCAGCTTGGTTACAGGGAGCTCCTACGAGCAGTACTTC
TRBD1	NA	18	TRBV5-4	TRBJ2-3	CASSPLRDRAATTDTQYF	TGTGCCAGCAGCCCACTCCGGGACAGGGCGGCCACCACAGATACGCAGTATTTT
TRBD2	NA	16	TRBV7-9	TRBJ2-1	CASSHSGTSDADEQFF	TGTGCCAGCAGCCACTCCGGGACTAGCGATGCCGATGAGCAGTTCTTC
TRBD1	few	15	TRBV7-9	TRBJ2-7	CASSLSGQGSYEQYF	TGTGCCAGCAGCTTAAGTGGACAGGGGTCCTACGAGCAGTACTTC
TRBD1	NA	14	TRBV19	TRBJ2-5	CASTPQGVGETQYF	TGTGCCAGTACACCACAGGGGGTCGGGGAGACCCAGTACTTC
TRBD2	NA	14	TRBV25-1	TRBJ2-3	CASSDSGGMDTQYF	TGTGCCAGCAGTGATAGCGGGGGAATGGATACGCAGTATTTT
TRBD2	NA	13	TRBV12-3/TRBV12-4	TRBJ2-1	CASSSPFQRGEFF	TGTGCCAGCAGTTCGCCCTTTCAGCGGGGGGAGTTCTTC
TRBD1	NA	14	TRBV15	TRBJ1-4	CATSTGQGNEKLFF	TGTGCCACCAGCACAGGACAGGGGAATGAAAAACTGTTTTTT
TRBD1	NA	13	TRBV30	TRBJ2-5	CAWAGGLQETQYF	TGTGCCTGGGCAGGGGGATTACAAGAGACCCAGTACTTC
NA	NA	15	TRBV30	TRBJ1-1	CAWSVSWAVNTEAFF	TGTGCCTGGAGTGTATCATGGGCAGTGAACACTGAAGCTTTCTTT
NA	NA	15	TRBV11-2	TRBJ1-3	CASSFIPLAGNTIYF	TGTGCCAGCAGCTTTATTCCTTTAGCTGGAAACACCATATATTTT
NA	NA	14	TRBV29-1	TRBJ1-2	CSVRGGPTTSGYTF	TGCAGCGTGAGGGGGGGGCCTACTACGTCTGGCTACACCTTC
NA	NA	13	TRBV30	TRBJ1-2	CAWSVAGHYGYTF	TGTGCCTGGAGTGTAGCAGGCCATTATGGCTACACCTTC
TRBD1	NA	14	TRBV19	TRBJ2-3	CASSPGQGADTQYF	TGTGCCAGTAGTCCGGGACAGGGGGCAGATACGCAGTATTTT
NA	NA	14	TRBV5-1	TRBJ1-1	CASMGGMGSTEAFF	TGCGCCAGCATGGGAGGGATGGGAAGCACTGAAGCTTTCTTT
NA	NA	14	TRBV3-1/TRBV3-2	TRBJ1-1	CASSQVPSGTEAFF	TGTGCCAGCAGCCAAGTACCCAGTGGCACTGAAGCTTTCTTT
NA	NA	14	TRBV11-2	TRBJ2-7	CASSLMTRSYEQYF	TGTGCCAGCAGCTTGATGACAAGATCCTACGAGCAGTACTTC
NA	NA	17	TRBV19	TRBJ1-2	CASRHQGRTELPYGYTF	TGTGCCAGTAGGCACCAGGGCAGGACGGAACTCCCATATGGCTACACCTTC
TRBD1	NA	14	TRBV19	TRBJ1-2	CASSIGQGGYGYTF	TGTGCCAGTAGTATCGGACAGGGAGGCTATGGCTACACCTTC
NA	NA	16	TRBV6-4	TRBJ2-2	CASSETRGANTGELFF	TGTGCCAGCAGTGAAACCCGGGGAGCGAACACCGGGGAGCTGTTTTTT
NA	NA	12	TRBV11-3	TRBJ2-1	CASSEASNEQFF	TGTGCCAGCAGCGAAGCTTCCAATGAGCAGTTCTTC
NA	NA	15	TRBV7-9	TRBJ2-7	CASSLFTGVSYEQYF	TGTGCCAGCAGCTTATTCACGGGGGTCTCCTACGAGCAGTACTTC
NA	few	13	TRBV12-3/TRBV12-4	TRBJ2-2	CASDLGGSGELFF	TGTGCCAGCGACCTGGGGGGTTCCGGGGAGCTGTTTTTT
NA	NA	13	TRBV7-2	TRBJ1-2	CASSLQVLDGYTF	TGTGCCAGCAGCCTACAGGTCCTGGATGGCTACACCTTC
NA	NA	13	TRBV4-1	TRBJ1-1	CASSQGRQGQDFF	TGCGCCAGCAGCCAAGGGCGGCAGGGGCAAGATTTCTTT
NA	NA	14	TRBV7-9	TRBJ1-2	CASSSPVSNYGYTF	TGTGCCAGCAGCTCCCCCGTTAGCAACTATGGCTACACCTTC
TRBD1	NA	16	TRBV24-1	TRBJ1-2	CATIGTGPLTNYGYTF	TGTGCCACCATCGGGACAGGACCCTTAACTAACTATGGCTACACCTTC
NA	NA	13	TRBV10-3	TRBJ1-1	CAISSRGDTEAFF	TGTGCCATCAGTAGTCGGGGGGACACTGAAGCTTTCTTT
TRBD2	NA	18	TRBV5-1	TRBJ2-5	CASSWSGLAGENQETQYF	TGCGCCAGCAGCTGGTCTGGACTAGCGGGGGAGAACCAAGAGACCCAGTACTTC
NA	NA	13	TRBV4-1	TRBJ2-1	CASSPGRSNEQFF	TGCGCCAGCAGCCCGGGAAGAAGCAATGAGCAGTTCTTC
NA	NA	14	TRBV27	TRBJ1-4	CASSLQGMGEKLFF	TGTGCCAGCAGTCTGCAGGGGATGGGTGAAAAACTGTTTTTT
NA	few	13	TRBV5-4	TRBJ2-7	CASSPTRAAEQYF	TGTGCCAGCAGCCCAACTAGGGCAGCCGAGCAGTACTTC
TRBD1	NA	14	TRBV7-9	TRBJ2-4	CASSMTGGKNIQYF	TGTGCCAGCAGCATGACAGGGGGTAAAAACATTCAGTACTTC